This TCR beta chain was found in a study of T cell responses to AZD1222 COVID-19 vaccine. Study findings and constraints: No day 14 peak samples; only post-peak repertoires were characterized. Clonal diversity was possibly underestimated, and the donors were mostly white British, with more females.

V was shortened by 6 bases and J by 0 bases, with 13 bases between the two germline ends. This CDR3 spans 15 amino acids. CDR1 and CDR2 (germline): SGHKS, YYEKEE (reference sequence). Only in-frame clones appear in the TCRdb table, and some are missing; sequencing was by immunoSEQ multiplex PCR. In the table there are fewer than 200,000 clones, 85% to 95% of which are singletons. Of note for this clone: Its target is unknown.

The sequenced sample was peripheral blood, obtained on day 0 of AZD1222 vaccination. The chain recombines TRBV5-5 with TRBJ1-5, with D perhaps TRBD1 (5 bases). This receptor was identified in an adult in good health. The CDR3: CASTISGGSNQPQHF. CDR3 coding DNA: TGTGCCAGCACCATATCGGGGGGTAGCAATCAGCCCCAGCATTTT.